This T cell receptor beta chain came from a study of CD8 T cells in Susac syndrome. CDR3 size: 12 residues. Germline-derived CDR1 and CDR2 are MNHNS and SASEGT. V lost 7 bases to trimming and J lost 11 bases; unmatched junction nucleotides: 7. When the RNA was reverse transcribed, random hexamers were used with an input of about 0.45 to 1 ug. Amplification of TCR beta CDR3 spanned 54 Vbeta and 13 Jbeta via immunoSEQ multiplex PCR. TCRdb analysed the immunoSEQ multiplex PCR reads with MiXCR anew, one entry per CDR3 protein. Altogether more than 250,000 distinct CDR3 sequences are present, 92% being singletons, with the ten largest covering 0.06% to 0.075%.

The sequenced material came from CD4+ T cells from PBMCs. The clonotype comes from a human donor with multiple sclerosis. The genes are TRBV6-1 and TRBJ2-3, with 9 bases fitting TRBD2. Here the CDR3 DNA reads TGTGCCAGCACTAGGGGACTAGCCGGGCAGTATTTT. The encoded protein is CASTRGLAGQYF.